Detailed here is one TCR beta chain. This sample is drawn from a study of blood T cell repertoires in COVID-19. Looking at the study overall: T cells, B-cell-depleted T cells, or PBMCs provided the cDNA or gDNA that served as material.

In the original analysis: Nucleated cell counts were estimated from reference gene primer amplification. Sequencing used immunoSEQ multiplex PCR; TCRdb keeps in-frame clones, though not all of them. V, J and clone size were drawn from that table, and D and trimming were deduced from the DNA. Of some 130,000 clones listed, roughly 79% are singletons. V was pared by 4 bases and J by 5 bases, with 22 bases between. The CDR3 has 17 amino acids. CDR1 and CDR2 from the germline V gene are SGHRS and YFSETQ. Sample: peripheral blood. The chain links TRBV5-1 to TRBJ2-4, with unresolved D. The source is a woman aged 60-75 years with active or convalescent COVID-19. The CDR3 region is CASSKDRSSHLENIQYF. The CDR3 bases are TGCGCCAGCAGCAAAGACCGTAGCTCCCACTTAGAAAACATTCAGTACTTC.